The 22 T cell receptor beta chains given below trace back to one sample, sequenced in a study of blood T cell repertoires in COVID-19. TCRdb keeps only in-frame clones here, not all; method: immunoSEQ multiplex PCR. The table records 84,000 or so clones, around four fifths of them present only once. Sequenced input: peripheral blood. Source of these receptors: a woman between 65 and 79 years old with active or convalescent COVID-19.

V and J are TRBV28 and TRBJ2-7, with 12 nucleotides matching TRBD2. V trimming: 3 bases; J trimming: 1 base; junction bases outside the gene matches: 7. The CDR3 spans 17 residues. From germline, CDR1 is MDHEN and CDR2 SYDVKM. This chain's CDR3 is CASSFHGLAGLSYEQYF. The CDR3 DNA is TGTGCCAGCAGTTTCCATGGACTAGCGGGGTTATCCTACGAGCAGTACTTC.

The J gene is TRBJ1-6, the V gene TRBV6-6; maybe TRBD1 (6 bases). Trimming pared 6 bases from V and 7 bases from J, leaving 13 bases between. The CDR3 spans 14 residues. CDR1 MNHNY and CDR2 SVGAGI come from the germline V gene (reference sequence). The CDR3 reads CASSTQGNNSPLHF. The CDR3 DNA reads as TGTGCCAGCAGCACCCAGGGGAACAATTCACCCCTCCACTTT.

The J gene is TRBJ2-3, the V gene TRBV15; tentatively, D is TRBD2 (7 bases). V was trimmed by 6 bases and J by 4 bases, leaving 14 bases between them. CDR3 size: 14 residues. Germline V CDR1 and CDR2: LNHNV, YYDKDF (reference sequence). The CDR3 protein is CATSRRGGADTQYF. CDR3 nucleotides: TGTGCCACCAGTCGTCGAGGGGGGGCAGATACGCAGTATTTT.

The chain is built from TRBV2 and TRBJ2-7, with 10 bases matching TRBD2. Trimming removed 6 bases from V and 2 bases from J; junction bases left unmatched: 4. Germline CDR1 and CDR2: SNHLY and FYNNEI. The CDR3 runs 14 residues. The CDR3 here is CASRLSGGAYEQYF. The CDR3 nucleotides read TGTGCCAGCAGGCTCAGCGGGGGGGCCTACGAGCAGTACTTC.

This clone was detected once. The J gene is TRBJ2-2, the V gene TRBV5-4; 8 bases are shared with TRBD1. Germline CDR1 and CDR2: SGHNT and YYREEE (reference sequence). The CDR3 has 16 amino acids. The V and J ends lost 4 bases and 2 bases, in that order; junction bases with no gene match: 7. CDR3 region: CASSPGGQGNTGELFF. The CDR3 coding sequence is TGTGCCAGCAGCCCAGGCGGACAGGGTAACACCGGGGAGCTGTTTTTT.

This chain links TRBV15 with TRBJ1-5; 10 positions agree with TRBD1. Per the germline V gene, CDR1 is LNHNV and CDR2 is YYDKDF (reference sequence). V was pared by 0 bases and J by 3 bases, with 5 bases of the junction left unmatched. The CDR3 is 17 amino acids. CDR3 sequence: CATSRDRQGALNQPQHF. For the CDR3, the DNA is TGTGCCACCAGCAGAGATCGACAGGGGGCCCTCAATCAGCCCCAGCATTTT.

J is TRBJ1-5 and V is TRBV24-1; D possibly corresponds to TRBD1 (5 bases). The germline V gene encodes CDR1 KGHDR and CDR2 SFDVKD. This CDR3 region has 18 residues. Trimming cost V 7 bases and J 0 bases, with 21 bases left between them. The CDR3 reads CATRDQDETVYSNQPQHF. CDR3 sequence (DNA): TGTGCCACCAGGGACCAGGACGAGACAGTCTATAGCAATCAGCCCCAGCATTTT.

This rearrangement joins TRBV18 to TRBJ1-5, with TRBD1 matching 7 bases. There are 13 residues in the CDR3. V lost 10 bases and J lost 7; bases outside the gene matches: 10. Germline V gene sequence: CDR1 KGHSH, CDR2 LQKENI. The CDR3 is CATSRQGDQPQHF. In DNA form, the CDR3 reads TGTGCCACTTCCCGACAGGGCGACCAGCCCCAGCATTTT. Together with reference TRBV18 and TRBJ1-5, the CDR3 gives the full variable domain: NAGVMQNPRHLVRRRGQEARLRCSPMKGHSHVYWYRQLPEEGLKFMVYLQKENIIDESGMPKERFSAEFPKEGPSILRIQQVVRGDSAAYFCATSRQGDQPQHFGDGTRLSIL.

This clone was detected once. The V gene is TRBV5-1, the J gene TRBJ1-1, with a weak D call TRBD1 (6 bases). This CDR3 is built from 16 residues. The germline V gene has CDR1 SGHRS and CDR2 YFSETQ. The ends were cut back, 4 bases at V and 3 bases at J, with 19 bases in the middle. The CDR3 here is CASSPTEQGWYTEAFF. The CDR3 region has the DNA TGCGCCAGCAGCCCTACCGAACAGGGCTGGTACACTGAAGCTTTCTTT.

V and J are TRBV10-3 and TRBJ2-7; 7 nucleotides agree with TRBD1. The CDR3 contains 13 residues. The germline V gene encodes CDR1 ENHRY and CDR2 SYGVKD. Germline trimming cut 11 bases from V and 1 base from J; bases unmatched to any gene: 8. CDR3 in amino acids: CASGETGSYEQYF. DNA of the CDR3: TGTGCCTCAGGAGAGACAGGGTCCTACGAGCAGTACTTC.

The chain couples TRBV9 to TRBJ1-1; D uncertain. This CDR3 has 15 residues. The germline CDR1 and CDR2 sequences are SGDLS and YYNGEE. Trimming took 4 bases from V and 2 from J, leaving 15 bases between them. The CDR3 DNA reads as TGTGCCAGCAGCCCGAGGGCAGGCTTTAACACTGAAGCTTTCTTT. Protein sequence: CASSPRAGFNTEAFF.

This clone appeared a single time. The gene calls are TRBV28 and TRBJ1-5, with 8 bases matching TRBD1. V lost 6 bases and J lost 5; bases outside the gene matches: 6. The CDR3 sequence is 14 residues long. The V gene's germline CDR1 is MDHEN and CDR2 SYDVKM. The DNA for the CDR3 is TGTGCCAGCAGCCCGGGGACAGGACATCAGCCCCAGCATTTT. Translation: CASSPGTGHQPQHF.

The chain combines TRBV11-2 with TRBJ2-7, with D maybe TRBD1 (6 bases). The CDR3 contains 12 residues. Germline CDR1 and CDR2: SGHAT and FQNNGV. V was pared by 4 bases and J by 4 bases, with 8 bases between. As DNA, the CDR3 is TGTGCCAGCAGCTCACAGGGTTACGAGCAGTACTTC. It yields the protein CASSSQGYEQYF.

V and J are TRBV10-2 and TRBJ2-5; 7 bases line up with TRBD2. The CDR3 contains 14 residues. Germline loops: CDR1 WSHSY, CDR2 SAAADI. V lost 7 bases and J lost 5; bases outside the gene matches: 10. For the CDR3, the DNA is TGCGCCAGCATGAGGACTAGTTTGGGGGAGACCCAGTACTTC. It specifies CASMRTSLGETQYF.

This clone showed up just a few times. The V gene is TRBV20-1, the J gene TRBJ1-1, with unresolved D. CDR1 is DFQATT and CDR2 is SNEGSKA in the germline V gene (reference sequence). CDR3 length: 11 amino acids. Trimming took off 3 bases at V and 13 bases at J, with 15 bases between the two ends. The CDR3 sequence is CSASMDLRRFF. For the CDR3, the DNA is TGCAGTGCTAGTATGGACTTGAGACGTTTCTTT.

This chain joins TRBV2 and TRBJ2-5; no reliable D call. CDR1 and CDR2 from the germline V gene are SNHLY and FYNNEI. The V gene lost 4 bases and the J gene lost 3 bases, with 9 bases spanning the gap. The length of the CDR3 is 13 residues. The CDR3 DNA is TGTGCCAGCAGTGTATATCTTGAAGAGACCCAGTACTTC. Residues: CASSVYLEETQYF.

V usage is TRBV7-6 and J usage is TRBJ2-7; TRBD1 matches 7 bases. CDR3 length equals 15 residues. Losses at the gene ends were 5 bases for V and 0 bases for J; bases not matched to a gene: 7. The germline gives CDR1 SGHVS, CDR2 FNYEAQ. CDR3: CASSLSQGRSYEQYF. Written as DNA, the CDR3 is TGTGCCAGCAGCCTATCACAGGGGCGCTCCTACGAGCAGTACTTC.

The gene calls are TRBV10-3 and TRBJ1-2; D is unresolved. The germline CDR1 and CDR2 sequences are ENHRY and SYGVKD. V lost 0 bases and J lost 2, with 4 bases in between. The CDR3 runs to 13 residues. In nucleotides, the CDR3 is TGTGCCATCAGTGAGTCGACAAACTATGGCTACACCTTC. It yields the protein CAISESTNYGYTF.

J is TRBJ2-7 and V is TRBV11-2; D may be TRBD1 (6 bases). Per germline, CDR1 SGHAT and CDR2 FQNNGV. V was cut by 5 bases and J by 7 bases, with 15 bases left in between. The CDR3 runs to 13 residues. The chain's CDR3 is CASSPTGATEQYF. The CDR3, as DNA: TGTGCCAGCAGCCCGACAGGCGCTACGGAGCAGTACTTC.

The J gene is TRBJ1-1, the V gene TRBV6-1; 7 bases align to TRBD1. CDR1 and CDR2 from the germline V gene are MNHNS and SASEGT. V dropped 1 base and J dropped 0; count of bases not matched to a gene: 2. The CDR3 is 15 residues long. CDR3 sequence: CASSEVGQLNTEAFF. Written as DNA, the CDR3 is TGTGCCAGCAGTGAAGTGGGACAGCTGAACACTGAAGCTTTCTTT.

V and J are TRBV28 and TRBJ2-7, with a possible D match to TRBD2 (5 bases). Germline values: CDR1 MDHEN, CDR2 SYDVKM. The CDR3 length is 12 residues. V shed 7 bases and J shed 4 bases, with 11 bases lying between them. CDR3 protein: CASTSGSYEQYF. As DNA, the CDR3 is TGTGCCAGCACCTCGGGGTCATACGAGCAGTACTTC.

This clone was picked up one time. The CDR3 sequence: CASSLSRTANTGELFF. CDR3 nucleotides: TGTGCCAGCAGTTTATCCCGGACAGCGAACACCGGGGAGCTGTTTTTT. This chain joins TRBV27 and TRBJ2-2, with D possibly matching TRBD1 (6 bases). Trimming took 0 bases from V and 0 from J, leaving 8 bases between them. CDR3 length equals 16 residues. The V gene's germline CDR1 is MNHEY and CDR2 SMNVEV (reference sequence).